These 27 T cell receptor beta chains share one sample of origin, sequenced in a study of blood T cell repertoires in COVID-19. Libraries were prepared by immunoSEQ multiplex PCR; TCRdb keeps only in-frame clonotypes and omits some of them. The table lists about 160,000 clones, around 90% of them singletons. The sample was peripheral blood. All receptors derive from a woman aged 60-75 years who had recovered from COVID-19.

This chain joins TRBV9 and TRBJ1-1, with unresolved D. Germline V CDR1 and CDR2: SGDLS, YYNGEE. V shed 4 bases and J shed 5 bases, with 21 bases lying between them. This CDR3 has 16 residues. The CDR3 nucleotides are TGTGCCAGCAGCCTTATCGGGATCGGGTCGGGGACTGAAGCTTTCTTT. It codes for CASSLIGIGSGTEAFF. The whole variable domain, filled in from reference TRBV9 and TRBJ1-1, reads DSGVTQTPKHLITATGQRVTLRCSPRSGDLSVYWYQQSLDQGLQFLIQYYNGEERAKGNILERFSAQQFPDLHSELNLSSLELGDSALYFCASSLIGIGSGTEAFFGQGTRLTVV.

This chain links TRBV11-2 with TRBJ2-7; 7 bases are shared with TRBD1. The V gene's germline CDR1 is SGHAT and CDR2 FQNNGV. The CDR3 is 16 residues long. V shed 1 base, J shed 2 bases, and the junction held 8 bases outside the gene matches. The CDR3 here is CASSLGRRQGPYEQYF. The CDR3 DNA reads as TGTGCCAGCAGCTTAGGAAGGAGACAGGGACCCTACGAGCAGTACTTC.

This sequence joins TRBV2 and TRBJ2-7, with TRBD1 as a possible D gene (7 bases). The CDR3 is made up of 15 amino acids. With 3 bases removed from V and 4 bases from J, the gap between germline ends came to 16 bases. The germline CDR1 and CDR2 sequences are SNHLY and FYNNEI. Here the CDR3 reads CASSEEGRGLYEQYF. The CDR3 coding sequence is TGTGCCAGCAGTGAGGAGGGCAGGGGGTTGTACGAGCAGTACTTC.

This rearrangement joins TRBV7-6 to TRBJ1-1; possibly TRBD1 for D (5 bases). The CDR3 is 15 residues long. V lost 4 bases, J lost 6 bases, and 18 bases lay in between. Germline loops: CDR1 SGHVS, CDR2 FNYEAQ. DNA for the CDR3: TGTGCCAGCAGCTCAATGGGACTCGCCAGGGCTGAAGCTTTCTTT. Translated: CASSSMGLARAEAFF. The full variable domain, in which reference TRBV7-6 and TRBJ1-1 provide the parts outside the CDR3, is GAGVSQSPRYKVTKRGQDVALRCDPISGHVSLYWYRQALGQGPEFLTYFNYEAQQDKSGLPNDRFSAERPEGSISTLTIQRTEQRDSAMYRCASSSMGLARAEAFFGQGTRLTVV.

The genes are TRBV30 and TRBJ2-2; weak D call: TRBD2 (5 bases). The CDR3 extends over 14 amino acids. Per the germline V gene, CDR1 is GTSNPN and CDR2 is SVGIG (reference sequence). The CDR3 region has the DNA TGTGCTGGAGGTCTGAACCAGAATACCGGGGAGCTGTTTTTT. It specifies CAGGLNQNTGELFF.

DNA of the CDR3: TGTGCCAGCAGCTTATTTTCAGGCCAACGAGAGACCCAGTACTTC. This sequence encodes CASSLFSGQRETQYF. The V call is TRBV7-2, the J call TRBJ2-5; no reliable D call. This CDR3 is 15 amino acids long. V lost 2 bases and J lost 4, with 14 bases in between. CDR1 is SGHTA, CDR2 FQGNSA, per germline.

The chain combines TRBV30 with TRBJ2-5; tentative D call: TRBD2 (6 bases). Germline assignment: CDR1 GTSNPN and CDR2 SVGIG (reference sequence). Trimming took off 3 bases at V and 4 bases at J, with 15 bases between the two ends. The CDR3 runs 14 residues. The CDR3 region is CAWRLEGSIETQYF. The CDR3 DNA reads as TGTGCCTGGAGGTTGGAGGGTAGTATAGAGACCCAGTACTTC.

This chain connects TRBV27 to TRBJ2-7; 8 nucleotides agree with TRBD2. Germline V lookup: CDR1 MNHEY, CDR2 SMNVEV (reference sequence). CDR3 length equals 14 residues. The V gene end was trimmed by 5 bases and the J gene end by 0 bases; junction bases not matched to a gene: 3. The CDR3 spells CASSVSGGSYEQYF. For the CDR3, the DNA is TGTGCCAGCAGTGTGAGCGGGGGCTCCTACGAGCAGTACTTC.

This chain uses TRBV4-1 with TRBJ1-4; 10 nucleotides agree with TRBD1. V lost 4 bases and J lost 8; bases outside the gene matches: 7. CDR1 and CDR2 (germline): MGHRA, YSYEKL. There are 15 residues in the CDR3. This CDR3 reads CASSPGQGMGEKLFF. The DNA of the CDR3 is TGCGCCAGCAGCCCGGGACAGGGGATGGGGGAAAAACTGTTTTTT.

The chain is built from TRBV29-1 and TRBJ2-7, with D maybe TRBD2 (7 bases). V was clipped by 7 bases and J by 1 base, with 17 bases between them. The CDR3 spans 14 residues. Looked up from germline, CDR1 is SQVTM and CDR2 is ANQGSEA. The CDR3 sequence is CSASGEGGSYEQYF. DNA of the CDR3: TGCAGCGCTTCAGGGGAGGGGGGTTCCTACGAGCAGTACTTC.

This clone has a single count. The chain recombines TRBV29-1 with TRBJ2-1; TRBD2 matches 15 bases. The CDR3 has 16 residues. Germline CDR1 reads SQVTM; CDR2 reads ANQGSEA. Unmatched junction bases numbered 5, after V lost 7 bases and J lost 1 base. The CDR3 region is CSGGTSGGPSYNEQFF. In DNA, the CDR3 is TGCAGCGGAGGGACTAGCGGGGGGCCGTCCTACAATGAGCAGTTCTTC.

The chain combines TRBV9 with TRBJ1-1; 7 nucleotides match TRBD1. The germline V gene has CDR1 SGDLS and CDR2 YYNGEE. CDR3 length equals 15 residues. The J segment lost 3 bases and the V segment lost 0 bases, leaving 5 bases of the junction unmatched. The CDR3 DNA reads as TGTGCCAGCAGCGTAGATGGCAGGGGGGACACTGAAGCTTTCTTT. Its translation: CASSVDGRGDTEAFF.

As to this clone: The junction shows a germline mismatch at one end, possibly a read error. J is TRBJ2-7 and V is TRBV28, with TRBD1 matching 7 bases. The germline CDR1 and CDR2 sequences are MDHEN and SYDVKM. The CDR3 runs 11 residues. CDR3: CASKGSGTGAF. DNA for the CDR3: TGTGCCAGCAAGGGGTCCGGTACAGGGGCATTC.

In this sample, this clone turned up a few times. V and J are TRBV29-1 and TRBJ2-7; a weak D match, TRBD2 (5 bases). The CDR3 length is 13 residues. Trimming took 7 bases from V and 9 from J, leaving 22 bases between them. CDR1 SQVTM and CDR2 ANQGSEA come from the germline V gene. The CDR3 DNA is TGCAGCGCCGCTGCGTGGGATTCCGCGGGGCAGTACTTC. It codes for CSAAAWDSAGQYF.

The chain is built from TRBV9 and TRBJ1-5, with 8 positions matching TRBD1. CDR1 is SGDLS, CDR2 YYNGEE, per germline. Unmatched junction bases numbered 3, after V lost 0 bases and J lost 7 bases. The CDR3 extends over 14 amino acids. CDR3 amino acids: CASSVGTGPQPQHF. The CDR3, as DNA: TGTGCCAGCAGCGTAGGGACAGGGCCACAGCCCCAGCATTTT.

J is TRBJ1-1 and V is TRBV4-2; no clear D gene. The CDR3 is made up of 16 amino acids. Looked up from germline, CDR1 is LGHNA and CDR2 is YNFKEQ. Trimming took off 1 base at V and 2 bases at J, with 14 bases between the two ends. The CDR3 protein is CASSQVPWTSNTEAFF. CDR3 sequence (DNA): TGTGCCAGCAGCCAAGTGCCTTGGACTTCCAACACTGAAGCTTTCTTT.

The CDR3 DNA follows: TGTGCCAGCAGGTCCGGGACATACGACGAGCAGTACTTC. Translated: CASRSGTYDEQYF. The chain combines TRBV6-6 with TRBJ2-7; a weak D match, TRBD1 (6 bases). The germline V gene encodes CDR1 MNHNY and CDR2 SVGAGI (reference sequence). The CDR3 has 13 amino acids. V was pared by 6 bases and J by 5 bases, with 14 bases between.

The V gene is TRBV5-1, the J gene TRBJ2-5; 7 positions agree with TRBD1. The CDR3 covers 18 residues. The V gene's germline CDR1 is SGHRS and CDR2 YFSETQ. V was clipped by 6 bases and J by 1 base; unmatched bases: 18. CDR3 protein: CASTKKGARDLSQETQYF. CDR3 coding DNA: TGCGCCAGCACCAAAAAGGGGGCTAGAGACTTATCCCAAGAGACCCAGTACTTC.

This clone was counted between two and nine times. This chain links TRBV15 with TRBJ2-2; the D is unclear. CDR3 length equals 13 residues. V lost 0 bases and J lost 9, with 8 bases in between. CDR1 LNHNV and CDR2 YYDKDF come from the germline V gene (reference sequence). CDR3 amino acids: CATSRDLDRELFF. The CDR3 DNA reads TGTGCCACCAGCAGAGACCTCGACAGGGAGCTGTTTTTT.

The rearrangement uses TRBV2 and TRBJ1-5, with 7 bases lining up with TRBD1. Germline V gene data show CDR1 as SNHLY and CDR2 as FYNNEI. The CDR3 has 14 amino acids. With 2 bases clipped from V and 5 bases from J, the junction kept 3 bases outside the gene matches. CDR3: CASSEQTGDQPQHF. The CDR3 bases are TGTGCCAGCAGTGAACAAACAGGGGATCAGCCCCAGCATTTT.

The rearrangement uses TRBV19 and TRBJ2-3; the match to TRBD2 covers 10 bases. The V gene end was trimmed by 7 bases and the J gene end by 3 bases; junction bases not matched to a gene: 4. Germline V gene lookup returns CDR1 LNHDA and CDR2 SQIVND (reference sequence). This CDR3 has 14 amino acids. The CDR3 DNA is TGTGCCAGTAAGCGGGGGGGTAATACAGATACGCAGTATTTT. It codes for CASKRGGNTDTQYF.

The V and J genes are TRBV2 and TRBJ2-2; 13 bases map to TRBD2. The CDR3 spans 16 residues. Germline V CDR1 and CDR2: SNHLY, FYNNEI. The V gene end was trimmed by 6 bases and the J gene end by 5 bases; junction bases not matched to a gene: 6. CDR3 region: CASSQLAGGWTGELFF. In DNA form, the CDR3 reads TGTGCCAGCAGCCAACTAGCGGGGGGGTGGACCGGGGAGCTGTTTTTT.

The rearrangement links TRBV2 to TRBJ1-1; D gene uncertain. Between the trimmed V and J ends, which lost 6 bases and 0 bases, there was a span of 11 bases. The CDR3 is 14 residues long. Germline V gene data show CDR1 as SNHLY and CDR2 as FYNNEI. The CDR3 DNA reads TGTGCCAGCAGGGGCCGTCTTATGAACACTGAAGCTTTCTTT. Residues: CASRGRLMNTEAFF.

The chain is built from TRBV7-9 and TRBJ1-6; D possibly corresponds to TRBD1 (5 bases). Germline V CDR1 and CDR2: SEHNR, FQNEAQ (reference sequence). CDR3 length: 14 amino acids. Trimming took 8 bases from V and 7 from J, leaving 15 bases between them. This CDR3 reads CASRKEGRNSPLHF. CDR3 coding DNA: TGTGCCAGCCGAAAGGAGGGGAGGAATTCACCCCTCCACTTT.

This clone was picked up one time. The rearrangement uses TRBV20-1 and TRBJ2-5, with 11 bases lining up with TRBD2. The CDR3 runs to 14 residues. V shed 3 bases and J 3 bases; nucleotides not matched to a gene: 3. The germline gives CDR1 DFQATT, CDR2 SNEGSKA (reference sequence). The DNA of the CDR3 is TGCAGTGCTAGTGTGACTAGCGGGAAAGAGACCCAGTACTTC. Amino acids: CSASVTSGKETQYF.

The V call is TRBV2, the J call TRBJ2-5; D may be TRBD2 (5 bases). CDR1 is SNHLY, CDR2 FYNNEI, per germline. The CDR3 contains 15 residues. The V and J ends lost 5 bases and 0 bases respectively, with 13 bases between them. CDR3 bases: TGTGCCAGCAGTCCCGGGGATAGGCACCAAGAGACCCAGTACTTC. Protein sequence: CASSPGDRHQETQYF.

The chain links TRBV7-3 to TRBJ1-2; TRBD1 matches at 7 bases. Per the germline V gene, CDR1 is SGHTA and CDR2 is FQGTGA. V was pared by 1 base and J by 6 bases, with 5 bases of the junction left unmatched. This CDR3 has 14 residues. CDR3 sequence: CASSLRGGTDGYTF. The DNA for the CDR3 is TGTGCCAGCAGCTTAAGAGGCGGGACAGATGGCTACACCTTC.